This TCR beta chain was recovered during a study of blood T cell repertoires in COVID-19 (dated by TCRdb to 2018 to 2021). Broadly, across the study: Samples covering the acute and convalescent phases of COVID-19 were provided by collaborators in the United States, Italy and Spain. The prospective study material was composed of cDNA or gDNA derived from T cells, B-cell-depleted T cells, or PBMCs. Deeply sampled blood TCRbeta repertoires from subjects exposed to, actively infected with, or recovered from COVID-19 were included in the dataset. The repertoires were released in a freely available public database meant as a resource for research on the immune response to SARS-CoV-2. The samples were drawn from the first 160 participants of the ongoing ImmuneRACE study and from some 1,300 subjects provided by 6 global collaborators. A de-identified subject ID, COVID-19 status, age in years and sex were almost always included in the sample metadata. Where available, HLA class I and class II types were taken from metadata supplied by the sample provider and were not determined by assay-based typing. The study at large found these results: The amount of clinical and demographic metadata varied by source and participant and was provided uncurated.

TCRbeta CDR3 regions were amplified from genomic DNA using the immunoSEQ Assay, a bias-controlled multiplex PCR. Per the authors' processing: The number of nucleated cells in each sample was estimated from the amplification of reference gene primers within the assay. Sequence reads were collapsed and filtered to measure the absolute abundance of every unique TCRbeta CDR3 rearrangement. Productive Simpson clonality was computed per sample as the square root of Simpson's diversity index over productive rearrangements. Not all clones reach the TCRdb copy of this immuneACCESS table, which keeps in-frame sequences only. Checked studies attribute under half of the gap to unresolved V genes and leave the rest unexplained. V, J and clone size were drawn from that table, and D and trimming were deduced from the DNA. The sample yields some 220,000 clones; 65% to 90% were counted once. The top ten constitute 5.1% of the sample.

From the cysteine up to the phenylalanine, the CDR3 has a length of 18 residues. The read is trimmed to its CDR3 DNA, 54 bases read in frame from base 1. V is cut by 1 base and J by 0 bases, and the space between the germline ends is 16 bases. CDR1 and CDR2 (SGHVS, FNYEAQ) derive from the germline V gene. With regard to this clone: The target of this receptor is not known. Per-base quality was not reported, and no clone a single base away is much larger than it.

In Seattle, one collaborating source enrolled patients while the infection was active and tracked those patients longitudinally over the course of disease. Collaborating institutions collected whole blood in K2EDTA tubes following their own protocols. For TCRbeta analysis, collaborators shipped samples in one of three forms: frozen whole blood, isolated PBMCs, or DNA extracted from either of those sample types. This chain joins TRBV7-6 to TRBJ2-1, and possibly TRBD2, on 6 matching bases. The clonotype comes from a man in his forties or fifties with COVID-19, enrolled during active disease. Sequencing input: peripheral blood. Read as DNA, the sequence is TGTGCCAGCAGCTTAGAAGGTGGGGGGATGATCTCCTACAATGAGCAGTTCTTC. It is translated as CASSLEGGGMISYNEQFF.